The clone carrying this TCR beta chain has a single count. What it recognizes is unknown. The sample belongs to a study of radiotherapy plus CTLA-4 blockade in lung cancer. Study context: Around 18% of enrolled patients responded objectively, and 31% had disease control. Study-wide results and caveats: TCR clones from tumors expanded in blood after radiotherapy plus ipilimumab. It was early blood T cell clone dynamics, with interferon-beta, that reportedly best predicted response.

Generated by immunoSEQ multiplex PCR, the TCRdb table keeps only in-frame clones and is missing some. The sample lists about 95,000 clones, about four fifths seen once, with 0.75% to 0.85% in the top ten. This CDR3 has 13 residues. Germline CDR1 and CDR2: ENHRY and SYGVKD. V was clipped by 2 bases and J by 7 bases, with 12 bases between them. In chemo-refractory metastatic non-small-cell lung cancer, patients got ipilimumab CTLA-4 blockade together with focal radiation. Source: peripheral blood, taken from a patient treated with radiotherapy plus ipilimumab. The sequence came from a human donor with non-small cell lung cancer who had stable disease on radiotherapy plus ipilimumab. This chain links TRBV10-3 with TRBJ2-7, with D unresolved. CDR3 DNA: TGTGCCATCAGTGAGGGTACCTATGGGGAGCAGTACTTC. Protein: CAISEGTYGEQYF.